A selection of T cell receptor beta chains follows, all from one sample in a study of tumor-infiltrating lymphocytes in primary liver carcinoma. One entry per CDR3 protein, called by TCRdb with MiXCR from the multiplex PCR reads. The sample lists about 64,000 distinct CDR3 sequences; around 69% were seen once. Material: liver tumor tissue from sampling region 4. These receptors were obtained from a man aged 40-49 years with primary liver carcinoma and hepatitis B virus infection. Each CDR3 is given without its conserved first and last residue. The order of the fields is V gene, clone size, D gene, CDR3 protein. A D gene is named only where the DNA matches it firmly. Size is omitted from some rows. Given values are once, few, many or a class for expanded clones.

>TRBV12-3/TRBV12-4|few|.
ASSSRMRQSKH
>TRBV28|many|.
ASSYTQPQH
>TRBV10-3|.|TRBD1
AISPTGGNQPQH
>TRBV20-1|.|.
NARGPSGWY
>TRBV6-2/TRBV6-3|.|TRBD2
SSRPSGGNEQF
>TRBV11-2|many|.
ASSLNRQGDTQY
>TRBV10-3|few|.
AISEIREDEQF
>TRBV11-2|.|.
ASSQAREYEQF
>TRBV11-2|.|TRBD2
DSSTGTSGTDTQY
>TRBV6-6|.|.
ASSLETRRNSPLH
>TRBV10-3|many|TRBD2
AISLGLAGVTGELF
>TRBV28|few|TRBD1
ASRGQGLANYGYT
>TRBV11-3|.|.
ARSLGVSNSEQF
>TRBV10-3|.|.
VIGEYEGDRPQH
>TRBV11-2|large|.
ASSMLQGRPDTQY
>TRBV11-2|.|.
ASSRGRVGVFTEAF
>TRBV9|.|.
AGSPRGVLPWSWH
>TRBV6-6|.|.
ASRWQDSQETQY
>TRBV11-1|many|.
ASREDSGDEQY
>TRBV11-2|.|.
ASSATTDTHY
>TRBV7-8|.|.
VSSSRGTSNTGELF
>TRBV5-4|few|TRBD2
ASSLVAGLVDVEQY
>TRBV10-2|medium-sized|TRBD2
ASSGTSSYNEQF
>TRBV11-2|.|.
DSRTACSVTEAF
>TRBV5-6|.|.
TSSSYTVNTEAF
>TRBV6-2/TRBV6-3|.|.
ATCQGTYERY
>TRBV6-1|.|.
ASNAGESVSPLH
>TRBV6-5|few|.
ASSSSMSASYNEPF
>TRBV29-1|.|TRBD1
RVQGAGTQY
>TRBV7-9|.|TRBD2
ASSLSLAGSYSEEF
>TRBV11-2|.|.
ACGLMVSTGKLF
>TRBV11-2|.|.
ASGLALGGANTQELF
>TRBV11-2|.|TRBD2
GSSPRPLAGDSDEPF
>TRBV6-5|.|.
AGSLQSTDTQY
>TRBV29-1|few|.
SVETTAGRSEAQY
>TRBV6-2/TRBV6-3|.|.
ASSYSIYEQY
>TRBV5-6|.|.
ASSPRTPVNSDLH
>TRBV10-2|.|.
ASSRANYEQF
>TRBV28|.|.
AGSLIAYYYEQY
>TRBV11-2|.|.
ASSLALGGANTGEPF
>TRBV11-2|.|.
ARSLALGGTNTGELF
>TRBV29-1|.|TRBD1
SVEEWTGRTETF
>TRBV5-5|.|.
ASSLADSFGEPQH
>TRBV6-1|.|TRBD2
ASSEPTGGRYEQY
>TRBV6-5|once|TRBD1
ASSYSRDSSYEQY
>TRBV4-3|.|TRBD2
ASSPADTSGRTTDTQY
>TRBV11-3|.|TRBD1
SSSTGLSGNTTY
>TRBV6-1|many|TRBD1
ASSEALRGGQY
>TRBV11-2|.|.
VSCETPGEGKETQY
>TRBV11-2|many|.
ASSRLNPEVANEQF
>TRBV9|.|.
ASSVTHGASTDTQY
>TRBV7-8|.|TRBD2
ASSLKLAGGSNEWF
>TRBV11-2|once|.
ASSPMGTGKLVREAF